This T cell receptor beta chain was retrieved from a study of shared clonotypes between healthy human individuals. Findings and limits, study-wide: Relative to memory subsets, naive subsets generally showed larger estimated richness. Sharing across four donors was seen in roughly 5.2% of naive CD4 clonotypes.

It was CD45RO-negative cells, positively selected for CCR7, that made up naive CD8 cells, with terminally differentiated effector memory CD45RA+ cells excluded. The CDR3 consists of 14 residues. Trimming removed 1 base from V and 9 bases from J, with 16 bases in between. From germline, CDR1 is GTSNPN and CDR2 SVGIG (reference sequence). Some clones are missing from TCRdb's copy, which holds only in-frame ones; the method was immunoSEQ multiplex PCR. The data show about 2.2 million clones, with 90% to 95% seen just once and more than 1.5% held by the top ten. Turning to this clone: The target antigen is unknown.

The chain carries TRBV30 and TRBJ2-1; no clear D. The sequence was collected from a man younger than 35 in good health. Some clones in this sample may be carry-over from other donors' samples. The sample taken for sequencing was naive CD8+ T cells from PBMCs. The CDR3 spells CAWSGDAVNSEQFF. The CDR3 coding sequence is TGTGCCTGGAGTGGGGATGCGGTGAACAGTGAGCAGTTCTTC.